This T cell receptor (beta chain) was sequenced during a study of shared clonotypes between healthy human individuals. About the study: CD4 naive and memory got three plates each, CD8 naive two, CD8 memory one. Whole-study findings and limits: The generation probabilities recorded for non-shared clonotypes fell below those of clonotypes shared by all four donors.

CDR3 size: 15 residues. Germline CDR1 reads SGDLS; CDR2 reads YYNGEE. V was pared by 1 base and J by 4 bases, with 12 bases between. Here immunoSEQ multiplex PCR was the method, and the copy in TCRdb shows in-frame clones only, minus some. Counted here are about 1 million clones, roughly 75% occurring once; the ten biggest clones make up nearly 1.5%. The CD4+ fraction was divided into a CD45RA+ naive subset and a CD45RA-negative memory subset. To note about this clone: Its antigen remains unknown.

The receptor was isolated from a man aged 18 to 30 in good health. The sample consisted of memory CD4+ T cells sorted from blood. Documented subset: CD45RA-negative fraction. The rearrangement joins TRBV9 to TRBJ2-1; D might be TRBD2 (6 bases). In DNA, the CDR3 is TGTGCCAGCAGCGTACAGGGACTGTTATACAATGAGCAGTTCTTC. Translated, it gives CASSVQGLLYNEQFF. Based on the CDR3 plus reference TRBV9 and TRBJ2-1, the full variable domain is DSGVTQTPKHLITATGQRVTLRCSPRSGDLSVYWYQQSLDQGLQFLIQYYNGEERAKGNILERFSAQQFPDLHSELNLSSLELGDSALYFCASSVQGLLYNEQFFGPGTRLTVL.